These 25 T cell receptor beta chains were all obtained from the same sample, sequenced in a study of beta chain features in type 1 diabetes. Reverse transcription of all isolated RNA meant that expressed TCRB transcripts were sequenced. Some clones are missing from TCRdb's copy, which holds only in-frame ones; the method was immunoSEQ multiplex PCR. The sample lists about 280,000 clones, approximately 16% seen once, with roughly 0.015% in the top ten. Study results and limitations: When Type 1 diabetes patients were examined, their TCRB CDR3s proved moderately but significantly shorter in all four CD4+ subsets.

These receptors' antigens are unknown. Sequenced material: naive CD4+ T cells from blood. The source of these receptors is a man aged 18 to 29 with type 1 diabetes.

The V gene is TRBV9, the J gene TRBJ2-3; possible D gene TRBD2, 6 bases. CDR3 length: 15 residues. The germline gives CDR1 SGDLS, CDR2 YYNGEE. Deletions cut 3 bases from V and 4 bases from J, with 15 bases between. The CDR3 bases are TGTGCCAGCAGCGGAGGCCCCTCTAGCGCAGATACGCAGTATTTT. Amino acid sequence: CASSGGPSSADTQYF.

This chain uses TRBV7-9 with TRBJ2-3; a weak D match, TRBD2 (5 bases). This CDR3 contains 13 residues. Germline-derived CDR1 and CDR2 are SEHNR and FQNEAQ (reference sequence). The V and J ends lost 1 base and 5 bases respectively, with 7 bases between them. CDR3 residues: CASSLGGQDTQYF. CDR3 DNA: TGTGCCAGCAGCTTAGGCGGGCAAGATACGCAGTATTTT.

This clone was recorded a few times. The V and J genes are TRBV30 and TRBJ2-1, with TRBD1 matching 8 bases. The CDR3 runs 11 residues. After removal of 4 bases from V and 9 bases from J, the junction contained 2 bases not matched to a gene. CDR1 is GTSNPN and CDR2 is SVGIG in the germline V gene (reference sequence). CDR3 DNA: TGTGCCTGGACAGGGGGCTCTGAGCAGTTCTTC. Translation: CAWTGGSEQFF.

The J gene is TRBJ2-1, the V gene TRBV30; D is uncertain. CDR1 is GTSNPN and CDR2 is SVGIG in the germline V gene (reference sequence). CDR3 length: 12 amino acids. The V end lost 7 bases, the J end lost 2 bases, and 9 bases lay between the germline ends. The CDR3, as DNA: TGTGCCTTGGCCCCAACCTACAATGAGCAGTTCTTC. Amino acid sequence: CALAPTYNEQFF.

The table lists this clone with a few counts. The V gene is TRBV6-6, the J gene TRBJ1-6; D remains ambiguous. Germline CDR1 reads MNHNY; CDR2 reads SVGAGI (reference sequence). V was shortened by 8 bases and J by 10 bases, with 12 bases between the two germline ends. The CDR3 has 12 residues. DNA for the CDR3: TGTGCCAGCTTTACAGTTGGCTCACCCCTCCACTTT. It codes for CASFTVGSPLHF.

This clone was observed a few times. The CDR3 is CASSLGLAGANTGELFF. The CDR3, as DNA: TGTGCCAGCAGCTTGGGACTAGCGGGGGCGAACACCGGGGAGCTGTTTTTT. V and J are TRBV5-4 and TRBJ2-2; 12 bases align to TRBD2. The CDR3 consists of 17 residues. Trimming at V came to 0 bases and at J to 0 bases, leaving 0 bases not matched to a gene. Germline loops: CDR1 SGHNT, CDR2 YYREEE (reference sequence).

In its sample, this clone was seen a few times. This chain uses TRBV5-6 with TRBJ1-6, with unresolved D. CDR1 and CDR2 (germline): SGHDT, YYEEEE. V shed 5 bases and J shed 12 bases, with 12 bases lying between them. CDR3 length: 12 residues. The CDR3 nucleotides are TGTGCCAGCAGTCTTCCTAGTAGACCCCTCCACTTT. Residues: CASSLPSRPLHF.

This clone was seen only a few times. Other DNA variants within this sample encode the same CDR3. The CDR3 loop is CASSPGTGDQPQHF. The CDR3 DNA is TGTGCCAGCAGTCCCGGGACAGGGGATCAGCCCCAGCATTTT. J is TRBJ1-5 and V is TRBV6-5; 10 bases map to TRBD1. CDR3 length: 14 amino acids. Germline CDR1 MNHEY, CDR2 SVGAGI. V trimming: 5 bases; J trimming: 5 bases; junction bases outside the gene matches: 3.

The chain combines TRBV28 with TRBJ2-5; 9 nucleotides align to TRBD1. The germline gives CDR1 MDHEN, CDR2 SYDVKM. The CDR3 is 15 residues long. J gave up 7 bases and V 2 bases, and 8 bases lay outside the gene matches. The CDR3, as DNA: TGTGCCAGCAGTTTACCCGGGACAGGGCGCGGGACCCAGTACTTC. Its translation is CASSLPGTGRGTQYF.

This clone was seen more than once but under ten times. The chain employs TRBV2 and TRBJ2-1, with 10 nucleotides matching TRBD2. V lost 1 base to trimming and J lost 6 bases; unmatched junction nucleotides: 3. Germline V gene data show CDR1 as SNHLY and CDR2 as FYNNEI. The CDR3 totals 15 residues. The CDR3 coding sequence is TGTGCCAGCAGTGAAGAGGGACTAGCGACCAATGAGCAGTTCTTC. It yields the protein CASSEEGLATNEQFF.

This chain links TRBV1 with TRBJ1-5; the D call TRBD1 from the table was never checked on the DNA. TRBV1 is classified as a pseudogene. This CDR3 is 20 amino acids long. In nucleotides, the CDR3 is TGCACCAGCAGCCAAGATCGGGGTGAGGACAGGAAGCACCTAAATCAGCCCCAGCATTTT. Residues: CTSSQDRGEDRKHLNQPQHF.

The CDR3 loop reads CSARGAAEAFF. CDR3 sequence (DNA): TGCAGTGCTAGAGGGGCAGCAGAAGCTTTCTTT. This chain joins TRBV20-1 and TRBJ1-1; no clear D gene. The V end was cut by 1 base, the J end by 8 bases, with 8 bases between. The CDR3 runs to 11 residues. Germline V lookup: CDR1 DFQATT, CDR2 SNEGSKA (reference sequence).

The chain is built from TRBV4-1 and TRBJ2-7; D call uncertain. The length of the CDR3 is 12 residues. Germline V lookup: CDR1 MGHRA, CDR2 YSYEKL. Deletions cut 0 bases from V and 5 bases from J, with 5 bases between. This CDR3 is CASSQDGNEQYF. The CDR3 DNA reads TGCGCCAGCAGCCAAGATGGCAACGAGCAGTACTTC.

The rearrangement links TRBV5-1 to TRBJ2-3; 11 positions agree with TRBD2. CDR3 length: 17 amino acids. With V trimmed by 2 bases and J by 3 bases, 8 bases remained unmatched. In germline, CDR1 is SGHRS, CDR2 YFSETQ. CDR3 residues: CASSLSSGGFRTDTQYF. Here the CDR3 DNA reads TGCGCCAGCAGCTTATCTAGCGGGGGGTTTCGGACAGATACGCAGTATTTT. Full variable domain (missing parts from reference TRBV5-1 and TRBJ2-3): KAGVTQTPRYLIKTRGQQVTLSCSPISGHRSVSWYQQTPGQGLQFLFEYFSETQRNKGNFPGRFSGRQFSNSRSEMNVSTLELGDSALYLCASSLSSGGFRTDTQYFGPGTRLTVL.

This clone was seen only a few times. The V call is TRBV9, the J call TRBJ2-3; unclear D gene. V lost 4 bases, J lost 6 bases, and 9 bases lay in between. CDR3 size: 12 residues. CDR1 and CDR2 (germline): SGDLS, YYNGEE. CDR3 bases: TGTGCCAGCAGCTCCTACCCGGATACGCAGTATTTT. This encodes CASSSYPDTQYF.

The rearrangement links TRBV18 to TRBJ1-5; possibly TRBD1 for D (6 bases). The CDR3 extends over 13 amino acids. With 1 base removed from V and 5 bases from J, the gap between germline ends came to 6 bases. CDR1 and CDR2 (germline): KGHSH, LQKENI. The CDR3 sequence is CASSPHRDQPQHF. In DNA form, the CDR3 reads TGTGCCAGCTCACCACACAGGGATCAGCCCCAGCATTTT.

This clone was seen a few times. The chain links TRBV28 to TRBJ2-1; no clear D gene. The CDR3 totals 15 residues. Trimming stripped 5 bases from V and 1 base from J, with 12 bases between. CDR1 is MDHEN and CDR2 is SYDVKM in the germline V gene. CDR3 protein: CASSSLVRSYNEQFF. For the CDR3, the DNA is TGTGCCAGCAGTAGCCTAGTTAGGTCCTACAATGAGCAGTTCTTC.

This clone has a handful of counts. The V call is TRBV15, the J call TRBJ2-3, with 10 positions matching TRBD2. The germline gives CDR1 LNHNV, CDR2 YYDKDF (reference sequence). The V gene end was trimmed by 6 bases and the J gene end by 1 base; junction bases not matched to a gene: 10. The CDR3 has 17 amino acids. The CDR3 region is CATSYLAGTSGTDTQYF. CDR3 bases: TGTGCCACCAGTTACCTAGCCGGGACTAGCGGCACAGATACGCAGTATTTT.

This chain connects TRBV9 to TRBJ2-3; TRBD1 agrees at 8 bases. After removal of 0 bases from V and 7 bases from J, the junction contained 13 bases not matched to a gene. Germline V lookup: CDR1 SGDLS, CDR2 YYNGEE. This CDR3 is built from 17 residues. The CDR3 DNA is TGTGCCAGCAGCGTAGCTTCCGGGACAGGCCCTGGGAATACGCAGTATTTT. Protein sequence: CASSVASGTGPGNTQYF.

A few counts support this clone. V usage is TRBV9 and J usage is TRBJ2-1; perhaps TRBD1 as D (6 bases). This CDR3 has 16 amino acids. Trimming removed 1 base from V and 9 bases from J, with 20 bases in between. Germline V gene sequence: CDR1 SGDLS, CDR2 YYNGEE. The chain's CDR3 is CASSVRSGQGSGEQFF. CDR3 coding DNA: TGTGCCAGCAGCGTACGGTCAGGGCAGGGGAGCGGTGAGCAGTTCTTC.

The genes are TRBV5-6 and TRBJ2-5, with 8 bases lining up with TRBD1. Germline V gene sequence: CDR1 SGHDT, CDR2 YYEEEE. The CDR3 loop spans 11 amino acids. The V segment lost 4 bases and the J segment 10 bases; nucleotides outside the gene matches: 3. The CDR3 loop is CASSTTGVQYF. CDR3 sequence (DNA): TGTGCCAGCAGCACGACAGGGGTCCAGTACTTC.

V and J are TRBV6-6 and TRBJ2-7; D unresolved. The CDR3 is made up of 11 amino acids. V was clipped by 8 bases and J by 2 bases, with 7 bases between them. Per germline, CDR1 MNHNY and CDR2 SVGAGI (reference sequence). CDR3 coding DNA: TGTGCCAGCGGGCAGCCCTACGAGCAGTACTTC. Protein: CASGQPYEQYF.

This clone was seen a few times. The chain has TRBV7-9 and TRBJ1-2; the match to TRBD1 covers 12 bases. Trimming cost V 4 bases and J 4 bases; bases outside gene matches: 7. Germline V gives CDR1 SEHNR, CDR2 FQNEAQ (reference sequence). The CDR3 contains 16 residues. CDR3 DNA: TGTGCCAGCAGCTCGGTGGGACAGGGGGCCCGCTATGGCTACACCTTC. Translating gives CASSSVGQGARYGYTF.

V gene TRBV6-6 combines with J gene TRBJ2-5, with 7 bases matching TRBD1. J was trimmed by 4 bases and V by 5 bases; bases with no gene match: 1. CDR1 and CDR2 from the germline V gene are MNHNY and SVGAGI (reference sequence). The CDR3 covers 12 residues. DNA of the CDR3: TGTGCCAGCAGTACAGGGGCAGAGACCCAGTACTTC. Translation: CASSTGAETQYF.

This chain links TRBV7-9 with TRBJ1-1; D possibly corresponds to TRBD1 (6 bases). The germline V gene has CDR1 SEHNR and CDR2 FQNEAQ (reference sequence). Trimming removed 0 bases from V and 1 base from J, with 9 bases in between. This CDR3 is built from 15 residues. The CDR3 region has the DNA TGTGCCAGCAGCTTAGCGAGACAGGAGAACACTGAAGCTTTCTTT. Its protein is CASSLARQENTEAFF.